The entry that follows covers one TCR beta chain sequence. Its antigen is still unknown. Here immunoSEQ multiplex PCR was the method, and the copy in TCRdb shows in-frame clones only, minus some. The table includes about 270,000 clones, almost 95% detected once. The sample is drawn from a study of T cell responses to AZD1222 COVID-19 vaccine. Germline V gene data show CDR1 as LGHNA and CDR2 as YSLEER. The V and J ends lost 5 bases and 0 bases respectively, with 14 bases between them. The CDR3 is 16 amino acids. Broader study findings: There were mostly white British donors and more females than males, and clonal diversity was possibly underestimated. Spike-wide vaccine-associated CD4 TCRs dominated at 160-218 and 743-854.

This TCR was recovered from an adult who received the AZD1222 COVID-19 vaccine. This chain joins TRBV4-3 and TRBJ1-3; D might be TRBD1 (6 bases). Here the sequenced sample was peripheral blood, taken 28 days after the second AZD1222 dose. The CDR3 DNA reads TGCGCCAGCAGCTCCATTCAGGGGATCTCTGGAAACACCATATATTTT. The encoded protein is CASSSIQGISGNTIYF.